This T cell receptor (beta chain) was recorded in a study of blood T cell repertoires in COVID-19. After removal of 3 bases from V and 7 bases from J, the junction contained 12 bases not matched to a gene. The CDR3 is 16 residues long. Germline CDR1 reads PRHDT; CDR2 reads FYEKMQ (reference sequence). TCRdb's table, derived via immunoSEQ multiplex PCR, lists solely in-frame clones and lacks some. This table holds approximately 52,000 clones, 85% to 95% found once. V usage is TRBV13 and J usage is TRBJ2-1, with 7 positions matching TRBD2. Sequencing was carried out using peripheral blood. The sequence came from a man between 50 and 59 years old with acute or convalescent COVID-19. The CDR3 coding sequence is TGTGCCAGCAGCTTCGGGAGCGGGGATGTTAGGAATGAGCAGTTCTTC. Protein product: CASSFGSGDVRNEQFF.